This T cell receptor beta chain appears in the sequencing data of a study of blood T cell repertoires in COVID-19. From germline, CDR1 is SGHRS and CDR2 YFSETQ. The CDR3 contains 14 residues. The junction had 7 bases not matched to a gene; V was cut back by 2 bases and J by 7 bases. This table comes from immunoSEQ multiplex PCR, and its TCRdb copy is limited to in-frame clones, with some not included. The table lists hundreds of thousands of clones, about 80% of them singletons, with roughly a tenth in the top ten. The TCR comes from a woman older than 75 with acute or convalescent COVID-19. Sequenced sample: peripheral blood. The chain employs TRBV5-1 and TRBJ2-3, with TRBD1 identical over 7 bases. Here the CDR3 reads CASSFGQATNTQYF. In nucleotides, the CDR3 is TGCGCCAGCAGCTTCGGACAGGCGACAAATACGCAGTATTTT.